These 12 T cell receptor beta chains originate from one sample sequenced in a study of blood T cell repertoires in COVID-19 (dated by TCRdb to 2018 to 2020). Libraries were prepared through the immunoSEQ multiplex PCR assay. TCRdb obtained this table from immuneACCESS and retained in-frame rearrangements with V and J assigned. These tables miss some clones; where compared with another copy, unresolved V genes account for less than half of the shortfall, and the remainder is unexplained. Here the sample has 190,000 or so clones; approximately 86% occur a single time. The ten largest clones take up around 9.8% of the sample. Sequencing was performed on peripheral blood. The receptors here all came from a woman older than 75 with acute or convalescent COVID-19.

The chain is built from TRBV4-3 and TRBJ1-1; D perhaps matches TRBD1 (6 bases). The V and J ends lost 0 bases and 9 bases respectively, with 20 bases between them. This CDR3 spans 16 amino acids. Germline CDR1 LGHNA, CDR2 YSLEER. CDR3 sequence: CASSQDPSGGRGKAFF. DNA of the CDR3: TGCGCCAGCAGCCAAGATCCCTCGGGGGGCCGGGGAAAAGCTTTCTTT.

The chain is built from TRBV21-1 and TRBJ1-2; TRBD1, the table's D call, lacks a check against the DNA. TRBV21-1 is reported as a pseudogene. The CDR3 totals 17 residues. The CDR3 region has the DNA TGTGCCAGCAGCAAAAGATCCGGACAGGGGGCGGACTATGGCTACACCTTC. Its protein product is CASSKRSGQGADYGYTF.

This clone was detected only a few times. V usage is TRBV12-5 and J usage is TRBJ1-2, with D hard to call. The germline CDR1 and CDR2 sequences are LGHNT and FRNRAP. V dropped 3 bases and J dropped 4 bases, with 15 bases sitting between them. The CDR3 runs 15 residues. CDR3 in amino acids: CASGFRGSRVYGYTF. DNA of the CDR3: TGTGCTAGTGGTTTCCGCGGTTCGAGAGTCTATGGCTACACCTTC.

This chain's CDR3 is CAINQPSTGAYSTDTQYF. Here the CDR3 DNA reads TGTGCCATCAACCAACCCTCGACAGGGGCCTATAGCACAGATACGCAGTATTTT. V usage is TRBV10-3 and J usage is TRBJ2-3, with TRBD1 identical over 8 bases. The CDR3 contains 18 residues. Germline CDR1 reads ENHRY; CDR2 reads SYGVKD. Trimming took 7 bases from V and 0 from J; bases not matched to a gene: 15.

The DNA for the CDR3 is TGTGCCAGCAGCCAAGCCGGCGGACAGGGCATGAACACTGAAGCTTTCTTT. Its protein is CASSQAGGQGMNTEAFF. The rearrangement joins TRBV14 to TRBJ1-1, with TRBD1 matching over 8 bases. The CDR3 runs 17 residues. The V gene's germline CDR1 is SGHDN and CDR2 FVKESK. The V gene end was trimmed by 1 base and the J gene end by 0 bases; junction bases not matched to a gene: 7.

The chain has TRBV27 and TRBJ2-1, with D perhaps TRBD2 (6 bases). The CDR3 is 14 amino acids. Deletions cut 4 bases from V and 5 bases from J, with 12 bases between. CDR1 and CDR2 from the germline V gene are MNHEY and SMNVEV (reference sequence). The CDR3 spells CASSWAGRDNEQFF. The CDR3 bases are TGTGCCAGCAGTTGGGCGGGACGCGACAATGAGCAGTTCTTC.

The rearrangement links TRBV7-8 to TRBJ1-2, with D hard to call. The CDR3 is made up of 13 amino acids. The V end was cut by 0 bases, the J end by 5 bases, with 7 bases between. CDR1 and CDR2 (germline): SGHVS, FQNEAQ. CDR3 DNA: TGTGCCAGCAGCTTAGCGGGAGATTATGGCTACACCTTC. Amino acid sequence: CASSLAGDYGYTF. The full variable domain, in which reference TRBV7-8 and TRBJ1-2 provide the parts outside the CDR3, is GAGVSQSPRYKVAKRGQDVALRCDPISGHVSLFWYQQALGQGPEFLTYFQNEAQLDKSGLPSDRFFAERPEGSVSTLKIQRTQQEDSAVYLCASSLAGDYGYTFGSGTRLTVV.

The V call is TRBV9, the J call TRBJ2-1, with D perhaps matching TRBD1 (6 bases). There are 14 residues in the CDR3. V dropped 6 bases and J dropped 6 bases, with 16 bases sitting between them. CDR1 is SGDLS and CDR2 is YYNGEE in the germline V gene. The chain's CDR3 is CASTQGNTPNEQFF. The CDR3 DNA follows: TGTGCCAGCACGCAGGGGAACACACCCAATGAGCAGTTCTTC.

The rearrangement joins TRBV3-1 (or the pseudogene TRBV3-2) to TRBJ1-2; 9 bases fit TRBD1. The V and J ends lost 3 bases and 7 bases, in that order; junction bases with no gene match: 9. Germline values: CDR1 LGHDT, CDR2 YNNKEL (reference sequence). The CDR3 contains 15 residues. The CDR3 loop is CASSQGPTGGTGYTF. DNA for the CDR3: TGTGCCAGCAGCCAGGGACCGACAGGGGGTACTGGCTACACCTTC.

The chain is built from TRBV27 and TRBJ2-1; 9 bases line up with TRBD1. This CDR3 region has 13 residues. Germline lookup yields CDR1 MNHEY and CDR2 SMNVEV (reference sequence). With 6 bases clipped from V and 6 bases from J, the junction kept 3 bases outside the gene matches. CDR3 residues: CASRDRGFNEQFF. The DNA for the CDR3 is TGTGCCAGCAGGGACAGGGGTTTCAATGAGCAGTTCTTC.

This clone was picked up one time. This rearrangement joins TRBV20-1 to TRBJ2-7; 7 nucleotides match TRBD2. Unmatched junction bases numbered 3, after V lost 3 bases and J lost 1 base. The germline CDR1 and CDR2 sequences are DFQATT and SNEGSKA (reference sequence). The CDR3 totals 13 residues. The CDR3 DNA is TGCAGTGCTAGTACGGGGGGATCCTACGAGCAGTACTTC. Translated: CSASTGGSYEQYF.

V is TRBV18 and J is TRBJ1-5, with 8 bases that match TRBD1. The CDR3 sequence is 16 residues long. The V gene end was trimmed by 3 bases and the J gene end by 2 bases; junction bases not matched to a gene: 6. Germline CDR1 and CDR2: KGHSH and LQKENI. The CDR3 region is CASSPQTGVGNQPQHF. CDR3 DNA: TGTGCCAGCTCACCTCAGACAGGGGTAGGCAATCAGCCCCAGCATTTT.